A single sample gave rise to the 8 T cell receptor beta chains below, sequenced in a study of cytomegalovirus exposure and HLA in healthy donors. Sequencing used immunoSEQ multiplex PCR; TCRdb keeps in-frame clones, though not all of them. The sample yields roughly 260,000 clones, around 90% seen once. What was sequenced was PBMCs. The receptors here all came from a woman aged 18-29 years in good health and CMV-seronegative.

The chain uses TRBV19 and TRBJ1-1, with D unclear. Trimming removed 3 bases from V and 3 bases from J, with 11 bases in between. CDR1 LNHDA and CDR2 SQIVND come from the germline V gene (reference sequence). CDR3 length equals 14 residues. The CDR3 nucleotides are TGTGCCAGTAGTATGTCAAACCGGGACACTGAAGCTTTCTTT. Protein product: CASSMSNRDTEAFF.

This clone was recorded once. The chain carries TRBV6-1 and TRBJ2-7, with 9 bases that match TRBD1. Germline V gene data show CDR1 as MNHNS and CDR2 as SASEGT. CDR3 length equals 15 residues. The junction had 7 bases not matched to a gene; V was cut back by 7 bases and J by 0 bases. CDR3 sequence reads: CASKPGQGVSYEQYF. CDR3 in DNA: TGTGCCAGCAAGCCGGGACAGGGTGTCTCCTACGAGCAGTACTTC.

The chain links TRBV7-9 to TRBJ1-1; D is unclear. The CDR3 runs 14 residues. From germline, CDR1 is SEHNR and CDR2 FQNEAQ (reference sequence). The V and J ends lost 0 bases and 4 bases respectively, with 9 bases between them. The CDR3 sequence: CASSLAGGVTEAFF. CDR3 bases: TGTGCCAGCAGCTTAGCTGGTGGAGTCACTGAAGCTTTCTTT.

The chain is built from TRBV6-5 and TRBJ1-2; 9 bases line up with TRBD1. The length of the CDR3 is 14 residues. V gave up 6 bases and J gave up 2 bases; unmatched junction bases: 4. From germline, CDR1 is MNHEY and CDR2 SVGAGI. This chain's CDR3 is CASSTGGRNYGYTF. Written as DNA, the CDR3 is TGTGCCAGCAGCACAGGGGGCCGAAACTATGGCTACACCTTC.

V is TRBV5-1 and J is TRBJ1-2; 7 bases are a match to TRBD1. V trimming: 4 bases; J trimming: 0 bases; junction bases outside the gene matches: 6. Germline loops: CDR1 SGHRS, CDR2 YFSETQ. This CDR3 has 15 amino acids. The CDR3 coding sequence is TGCGCCAGCAGCGCCGGGACAGCTACTAACTATGGCTACACCTTC. This encodes CASSAGTATNYGYTF.

The chain uses TRBV5-6 and TRBJ1-1, with TRBD1 matching over 9 bases. After removal of 0 bases from V and 6 bases from J, the junction contained 6 bases not matched to a gene. This CDR3 comprises 15 residues. Looked up from germline, CDR1 is SGHDT and CDR2 is YYEEEE. The CDR3 bases are TGTGCCAGCAGCTTGGTCCCGGGACAGGGAGCTGAAGCTTTCTTT. This encodes CASSLVPGQGAEAFF.

V is TRBV13 and J is TRBJ2-2; weak D call: TRBD1 (6 bases). Germline assignment: CDR1 PRHDT and CDR2 FYEKMQ (reference sequence). V dropped 5 bases and J dropped 3 bases, with 7 bases sitting between them. The CDR3 has 13 amino acids. CDR3 protein: CASSPGDTGELFF. As DNA, the CDR3 is TGTGCCAGCAGCCCAGGGGACACCGGGGAGCTGTTTTTT. The full variable domain, with the rest looked up from reference TRBV13 and TRBJ2-2, is AAGVIQSPRHLIKEKRETATLKCYPIPRHDTVYWYQQGPGQDPQFLISFYEKMQSDKGSIPDRFSAQQFSDYHSELNMSSLELGDSALYFCASSPGDTGELFFGEGSRLTVL.

The chain carries TRBV19 and TRBJ1-4; TRBD1 might be the D (5 bases). CDR1 and CDR2 from the germline V gene are LNHDA and SQIVND (reference sequence). The CDR3 covers 18 residues. Trimming left V 0 bases short and J 0 bases short, with 14 bases between. The CDR3 spells CASSIDPIGGPTNEKLFF. DNA for the CDR3: TGTGCCAGTAGTATAGACCCCATCGGGGGTCCAACTAATGAAAAACTGTTTTTT.